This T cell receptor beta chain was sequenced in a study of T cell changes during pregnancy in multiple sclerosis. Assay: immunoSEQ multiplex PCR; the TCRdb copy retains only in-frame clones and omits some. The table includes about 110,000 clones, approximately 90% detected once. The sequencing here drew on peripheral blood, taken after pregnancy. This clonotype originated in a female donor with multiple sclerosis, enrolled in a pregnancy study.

The CDR3 reads CASSRQFREGLKDEQFF. The DNA for the CDR3 is TGTGCCAGCAGCCGACAATTCCGGGAGGGCCTTAAGGATGAGCAGTTCTTC. The chain joins TRBV13 to TRBJ2-1; 8 bases line up with TRBD2. The CDR3 consists of 17 residues. The germline gives CDR1 PRHDT, CDR2 FYEKMQ (reference sequence). V lost 5 bases to trimming and J lost 8 bases; unmatched junction nucleotides: 17. The whole variable domain, filled in from reference TRBV13 and TRBJ2-1, reads AAGVIQSPRHLIKEKRETATLKCYPIPRHDTVYWYQQGPGQDPQFLISFYEKMQSDKGSIPDRFSAQQFSDYHSELNMSSLELGDSALYFCASSRQFREGLKDEQFFGPGTRLTVL.